Listed here are 23 T cell receptor beta chains from one sample, sequenced in a study of blood T cell repertoires in COVID-19. Libraries were prepared by immunoSEQ multiplex PCR; TCRdb keeps only in-frame clonotypes and omits some of them. The sample shows 52,000 or so clones, 88% of them seen only once. Sequenced sample: peripheral blood. Receptors were obtained from a woman aged 70-85 years with active COVID-19.

The chain has TRBV6-7 and TRBJ2-7; D unresolved. TRBV6-7 is noted as an ORF with a role that remains uncertain. The CDR3 runs 12 residues. V lost 2 bases and J 2 bases, leaving 4 bases between the germline ends. CDR3 sequence (DNA): TGTGCCAGCAGTTACAGCACCTACGAGCAGTACTTC. It yields the protein CASSYSTYEQYF.

This clone was counted a single time. The V and J genes are TRBV18 and TRBJ2-3; 7 bases are a match to TRBD1. CDR3 size: 14 residues. The germline V gene has CDR1 KGHSH and CDR2 LQKENI. V shed 8 bases, J shed 2 bases, and the junction held 7 bases outside the gene matches. The CDR3 region has the DNA TGTGCCAGCGGGACGACAGGGACCACAGATACGCAGTATTTT. Encoded protein: CASGTTGTTDTQYF.

The chain has TRBV9 and TRBJ1-6, with D tentatively TRBD1 (6 bases). Germline V gene data show CDR1 as SGDLS and CDR2 as YYNGEE. CDR3 length: 14 amino acids. V lost 0 bases to trimming and J lost 10 bases, with 11 bases between them. The CDR3: CASSVGQGRSPLHF. CDR3 nucleotide sequence: TGTGCCAGCAGCGTAGGGCAGGGGCGCTCACCCCTCCACTTT.

The chain is built from TRBV6-5 and TRBJ2-7, with TRBD1 matching 8 bases. Germline trimming cut 0 bases from V and 10 bases from J; bases unmatched to any gene: 8. Germline CDR1 reads MNHEY; CDR2 reads SVGAGI. This CDR3 is 14 amino acids long. The CDR3 here is CASSYSSRGREQYF. The DNA of the CDR3 is TGTGCCAGCAGTTACTCGTCCAGGGGGCGGGAACAGTACTTC.

V gene TRBV2 combines with J gene TRBJ2-1, with 9 bases matching TRBD1. Germline V gene sequence: CDR1 SNHLY, CDR2 FYNNEI. The J segment lost 9 bases and the V segment lost 7 bases, leaving 16 bases of the junction unmatched. This CDR3 is 16 amino acids long. The CDR3 reads CASTPRTGDGDGEQFF. The CDR3 DNA is TGTGCCAGCACCCCAAGGACAGGGGACGGGGATGGTGAGCAGTTCTTC.

CDR3 protein: CASSPGLYEQYF. CDR3 DNA sequence: TGTGCCAGCAGCCCCGGACTGTACGAGCAGTACTTC. The J gene is TRBJ2-7, the V gene TRBV3-1 (or the pseudogene TRBV3-2); D is perhaps TRBD2 (5 bases). Germline V gives CDR1 LGHDT, CDR2 YNNKEL (reference sequence). This CDR3 has 12 amino acids. The V end was cut by 4 bases, the J end by 4 bases, with 8 bases between.

The V call is TRBV19, the J call TRBJ1-3; 9 bases line up with TRBD1. The V segment lost 8 bases and the J segment 4 bases; nucleotides outside the gene matches: 18. From germline, CDR1 is LNHDA and CDR2 SQIVND (reference sequence). This CDR3 has 18 amino acids. CDR3: CASGKSAGTGIFGNTIYF. DNA of the CDR3: TGTGCCAGTGGTAAAAGCGCCGGGACAGGGATCTTCGGAAACACCATATATTTT.

This chain joins TRBV6-2 or TRBV6-3 and TRBJ2-1, with 10 positions matching TRBD2. After removal of 1 base from V and 9 bases from J, the junction contained 6 bases not matched to a gene. CDR1 MNHEY and CDR2 SVGEGT come from the germline V gene. The CDR3 sequence is 15 residues long. The CDR3 protein is CASSYLIAGGSEQFF. CDR3 DNA: TGTGCCAGCAGTTACTTGATAGCGGGAGGAAGTGAGCAGTTCTTC.

The J gene is TRBJ2-7, the V gene TRBV5-1; TRBD2 matches 15 bases. J was trimmed by 1 base and V by 4 bases; bases with no gene match: 6. Germline CDR1 reads SGHRS; CDR2 reads YFSETQ. This CDR3 spans 17 amino acids. This chain's CDR3 is CASSPRTSGGVSYEQYF. The CDR3 DNA reads as TGCGCCAGCAGCCCGCGGACTAGCGGGGGGGTATCCTACGAGCAGTACTTC. Full variable domain (rest looked up from reference TRBV5-1 and TRBJ2-7): KAGVTQTPRYLIKTRGQQVTLSCSPISGHRSVSWYQQTPGQGLQFLFEYFSETQRNKGNFPGRFSGRQFSNSRSEMNVSTLELGDSALYLCASSPRTSGGVSYEQYFGPGTRLTVT.

This chain connects TRBV7-3 to TRBJ2-7, with D possibly TRBD2 on 6 matching bases. The germline CDR1 and CDR2 sequences are SGHTA and FQGTGA. With 2 bases removed from V and 2 bases from J, the gap between germline ends came to 10 bases. CDR3 length: 14 residues. In DNA, the CDR3 is TGTGCCAGCAGCTTATGGGGAGGAACCTACGAGCAGTACTTC. This translates into CASSLWGGTYEQYF.

The genes are TRBV5-1 and TRBJ1-5; the D is unclear. The CDR3 consists of 17 residues. The V gene lost 4 bases and the J gene lost 6 bases, with 23 bases spanning the gap. Germline assignment: CDR1 SGHRS and CDR2 YFSETQ. This chain's CDR3 is CASSPQPHSGPSQPQHF. CDR3 DNA: TGCGCCAGCAGCCCTCAGCCCCACAGCGGGCCTAGTCAGCCCCAGCATTTT.

The chain couples TRBV5-6 to TRBJ2-2; TRBD1 agrees at 10 bases. V lost 4 bases to trimming and J lost 5 bases; unmatched junction nucleotides: 5. The V gene's germline CDR1 is SGHDT and CDR2 YYEEEE. The CDR3 contains 15 residues. CDR3 amino acids: CASSRDRGLTGELFF. CDR3 coding DNA: TGTGCCAGCAGCCGGGACAGGGGATTAACCGGGGAGCTGTTTTTT. Complete variable domain (other parts from reference TRBV5-6 and TRBJ2-2): DAGVTQSPTHLIKTRGQQVTLRCSPKSGHDTVSWYQQALGQGPQFIFQYYEEEERQRGNFPDRFSGHQFPNYSSELNVNALLLGDSALYLCASSRDRGLTGELFFGEGSRLTVL.

This rearrangement joins TRBV7-9 to TRBJ2-1; D is unclear. CDR3 length equals 15 residues. Germline V gives CDR1 SEHNR, CDR2 FQNEAQ (reference sequence). V was shortened by 1 base and J by 5 bases, with 12 bases between the two germline ends. The CDR3 loop reads CASSLGSSPHNEQFF. CDR3 DNA: TGTGCCAGCAGCTTAGGGAGTAGCCCCCACAATGAGCAGTTCTTC.

The rearrangement joins TRBV5-6 to TRBJ2-5, with D perhaps matching TRBD1 (6 bases). Between the trimmed V and J ends, which lost 0 bases and 5 bases, there was a span of 11 bases. This CDR3 is 14 amino acids long. Germline CDR1 SGHDT, CDR2 YYEEEE. The CDR3 sequence: CASSLGQTGETQYF. CDR3 bases: TGTGCCAGCAGCTTGGGACAAACAGGGGAGACCCAGTACTTC.

The genes are TRBV11-2 and TRBJ2-3; TRBD2 matches 7 bases. The V and J ends lost 8 bases and 9 bases, in that order; junction bases with no gene match: 2. Per the germline V gene, CDR1 is SGHAT and CDR2 is FQNNGV. This CDR3 has 10 amino acids. CDR3 protein: CASRGDTQYF. The CDR3 region has the DNA TGTGCCAGCCGGGGGGACACGCAGTATTTT.

In its sample, this clone was seen a few times. This sequence joins TRBV6-1 and TRBJ2-7, with TRBD1 matching 9 bases. This CDR3 has 16 amino acids. Germline assignment: CDR1 MNHNS and CDR2 SASEGT. Trimming at V came to 3 bases and at J to 2 bases, leaving 8 bases not matched to a gene. The CDR3 loop reads CASSDARGQGAYEQYF. CDR3 nucleotides: TGTGCCAGCAGTGATGCCCGGGGACAGGGCGCCTACGAGCAGTACTTC.

This sequence joins TRBV24-1 and TRBJ1-2, with 7 nucleotides matching TRBD1. In germline, CDR1 is KGHDR, CDR2 SFDVKD. The CDR3 is made up of 15 amino acids. V gave up 3 bases and J gave up 5 bases; unmatched junction bases: 8. Here the CDR3 DNA reads TGTGCCACCAGTGATAGACGGGACAGTTGGTATGGCTACACCTTC. This encodes CATSDRRDSWYGYTF.

The table lists this clone with a count of one. This chain uses TRBV28 with TRBJ2-7; TRBD2 matches 15 bases. Trimming cost V 2 bases and J 3 bases; bases outside gene matches: 5. Germline values: CDR1 MDHEN, CDR2 SYDVKM. The CDR3 contains 17 residues. The CDR3 region is CASSLRTSGRAGYEQYF. The CDR3, as DNA: TGTGCCAGCAGTTTAAGGACTAGCGGGAGGGCCGGCTACGAGCAGTACTTC.

The chain is built from TRBV11-2 and TRBJ1-3; D possibly corresponds to TRBD1 (6 bases). The germline V and J ends were trimmed by 3 bases and 0 bases, with 15 bases remaining between them. Germline V gives CDR1 SGHAT, CDR2 FQNNGV. This CDR3 contains 17 residues. CDR3: CASSFGRTALSGNTIYF. The CDR3 region has the DNA TGTGCCAGCAGCTTCGGCCGGACAGCACTCTCTGGAAACACCATATATTTT. Full variable domain (missing parts from reference TRBV11-2 and TRBJ1-3): EAGVAQSPRYKIIEKRQSVAFWCNPISGHATLYWYQQILGQGPKLLIQFQNNGVVDDSQLPKDRFSAERLKGVDSTLKIQPAKLEDSAVYLCASSFGRTALSGNTIYFGEGSWLTVV.

The chain links TRBV5-1 to TRBJ2-3, with TRBD2 matching over 9 bases. CDR1 is SGHRS and CDR2 is YFSETQ in the germline V gene. The CDR3 is made up of 16 amino acids. V shed 6 bases and J 2 bases; nucleotides not matched to a gene: 10. The CDR3 spells CASTYKLAGNTDTQYF. In nucleotides, the CDR3 is TGCGCCAGCACCTACAAACTAGCGGGCAACACAGATACGCAGTATTTT.

The chain recombines TRBV30 with TRBJ2-7; D perhaps matches TRBD1 (5 bases). The CDR3 spans 11 residues. V was shortened by 7 bases and J by 3 bases, with 10 bases between the two germline ends. Germline CDR1 GTSNPN, CDR2 SVGIG (reference sequence). The CDR3 spells CAFKGFYEQYF. The CDR3 DNA sequence: TGTGCCTTTAAGGGGTTCTACGAGCAGTACTTC.

The V and J genes are TRBV19 and TRBJ2-7, with D perhaps matching TRBD2 (6 bases). Trimming took off 8 bases at V and 2 bases at J, with 10 bases between the two ends. CDR1 is LNHDA and CDR2 is SQIVND in the germline V gene (reference sequence). CDR3 length: 12 residues. In DNA, the CDR3 is TGTGCCAGTGGGACGGGGGCCTACGAGCAGTACTTC. It translates to CASGTGAYEQYF. The whole variable domain, filled in from reference TRBV19 and TRBJ2-7, reads DGGITQSPKYLFRKEGQNVTLSCEQNLNHDAMYWYRQDPGQGLRLIYYSQIVNDFQKGDIAEGYSVSREKKESFPLTVTSAQKNPTAFYLCASGTGAYEQYFGPGTRLTVT.

This clone was counted between two and nine times. This chain connects TRBV28 to TRBJ2-5; a weak D match, TRBD2 (6 bases). Germline CDR1 and CDR2: MDHEN and SYDVKM. V was shortened by 3 bases and J by 5 bases, with 10 bases between the two germline ends. The length of the CDR3 is 13 residues. The CDR3 protein is CASSFGRGETQYF. The CDR3 DNA follows: TGTGCCAGCAGTTTTGGACGGGGGGAGACCCAGTACTTC.